Each of the 7 T cell receptor beta chains below was sequenced from the same sample in a study of Graves' ophthalmopathy and Graves' hyperthyroidism. Amplified TCR beta CDR3 regions were obtained using RNA transcripts as template. HTBI primers served in a first-round RT-PCR, which a second-round multiplex PCR followed. Each CDR3 protein gets one entry after TCRdb re-called the multiplex PCR reads with MiXCR. The table records hundreds of thousands of distinct CDR3 sequences, about 40% of them present only once. The sequencing sample was made of peripheral blood. The receptor set was obtained from an adult man with Graves' ophthalmopathy.

Concerning this clonotype itself: A much larger clone lies one base from this, so it may be a read error. This sequence joins TRBV9 and TRBJ2-7, with 8 bases matching TRBD1. The CDR3 totals 17 residues. The germline V gene encodes CDR1 SGDLS and CDR2 YYNGEE. For the CDR3, the DNA is TGTGCCAGCAGCGCAACGCCCTTACAGGGGGGATCGAGAGAGCGGTACTTC. Its translation: CASSATPLQGGSRERYF.

The J gene is TRBJ1-4, the V gene TRBV29-1, with D hard to call. The length of the CDR3 is 12 residues. Germline CDR1 reads SQVTM; CDR2 reads ANQGSEA. The V gene lost 7 bases and the J gene lost 14 bases, with 20 bases spanning the gap. CDR3 nucleotides: TGCAGCGCCCGGGCAGGCAATGGAAAGCTGTTTTTT. Translated: CSARAGNGKLFF.

This clonotype was counted once. The chain uses TRBV11-1 and TRBJ2-7; D might be TRBD2 (6 bases). Looked up from germline, CDR1 is SGHAT and CDR2 is FQDESV (reference sequence). The CDR3 sequence is 16 residues long. Trimming shortened V by 3 bases and J by 5 bases, and 20 bases separated the two germline ends. CDR3 loop: CASSLGSRSSVHEQYF. CDR3 DNA sequence: TGTGCCAGCAGCTTGGGGTCCCGGTCTAGCGTGCACGAGCAGTACTTC.

This clonotype was seen at least ten times. The genes are TRBV9 and TRBJ2-2, with D possibly being TRBD1 (6 bases). Trimming stripped 0 bases from V and 0 bases from J, with 6 bases between. This CDR3 has 15 residues. CDR1 SGDLS and CDR2 YYNGEE come from the germline V gene. CDR3 protein: CASSVDRANTGELFF. The CDR3 DNA reads as TGTGCCAGCAGCGTAGACAGGGCGAACACCGGGGAGCTGTTTTTT.

There are a few counts of this clonotype. J is TRBJ2-7 and V is TRBV12-3 or TRBV12-4; 7 bases map to TRBD1. The J segment lost 0 bases and the V segment lost 3 bases, leaving 8 bases of the junction unmatched. This CDR3 is built from 16 residues. The CDR3 region has the DNA TGTGCCAGCAGTTTCCTGGCCGGGACAGACTCCTACGAGCAGTACTTC. Translating it yields CASSFLAGTDSYEQYF.

On this clonotype: A read error is possible here, since a much larger clone lies one base away. The V and J genes are TRBV27 and TRBJ1-5; D might be TRBD1 (5 bases). Per germline, CDR1 MNHEY and CDR2 SMNVEV (reference sequence). The CDR3 sequence is 13 residues long. Trimming took 10 bases from V and 0 from J, leaving 10 bases between them. The CDR3 loop is CATKRGSNQPQHF. The CDR3 DNA reads TGTGCCACCAAGAGGGGTAGCAATCAGCCCCAGCATTTT.

The count of this clonotype is one. The chain is built from TRBV2 and TRBJ2-7; 9 nucleotides line up with TRBD2. The CDR3 totals 16 residues. The V gene's germline CDR1 is SNHLY and CDR2 FYNNEI. Losses at the gene ends were 4 bases for V and 6 bases for J; bases not matched to a gene: 13. The CDR3 DNA reads TGTGCCAGCAGTGCAAGGCCCCTAGCGGGATTGGGCGAGCAGTACTTC. Its protein is CASSARPLAGLGEQYF.